These 8 T cell receptor beta chains came from one sample sequenced in a study of blood T cell repertoires in COVID-19. The table came from immunoSEQ multiplex PCR; TCRdb's copy has only in-frame clones and leaves some out. The sample shows 300,000 to 500,000 clones, 70% to 90% of them seen only once. The material sequenced was PBMCs or T cells enriched from blood (not recorded which). The receptor set was obtained from a woman aged 40 to 50 with acute COVID-19.

This clone has more than one count but fewer than ten. The chain recombines TRBV12-3 or TRBV12-4 with TRBJ1-5, with D hard to call. The length of the CDR3 is 13 residues. The V gene lost 8 bases and the J gene lost 5 bases, with 13 bases spanning the gap. The CDR3 DNA reads TGTGCCAGCTGTATCCGGGGAGATCAGCCCCAGCATTTT. It translates to CASCIRGDQPQHF.

This clone was recorded once. This sequence joins TRBV24-1 and TRBJ1-5; D is unclear. This CDR3 comprises 15 residues. CDR1 and CDR2 (germline): KGHDR, SFDVKD. V was cut by 4 bases and J by 5 bases, with 14 bases left in between. The CDR3 nucleotides read TGTGCCACCAGTGACCCTAGAGGAGGTGATCAGCCCCAGCATTTT. This encodes CATSDPRGGDQPQHF.

The V and J genes are TRBV30 and TRBJ2-7; weak D call: TRBD1 (5 bases). This CDR3 has 13 residues. Trimming shortened V by 3 bases and J by 2 bases, and 11 bases separated the two germline ends. Germline CDR1 reads GTSNPN; CDR2 reads SVGIG (reference sequence). The CDR3: CAWSRDRTYEQYF. CDR3 nucleotide sequence: TGTGCCTGGAGCAGGGATAGAACCTACGAGCAGTACTTC. The full variable domain, with the rest looked up from reference TRBV30 and TRBJ2-7, is SQTIHQWPATLVQPVGSPLSLECTVEGTSNPNLYWYRQAAGRGLQLLFYSVGIGQISSEVPQNLSASRPQDRQFILSSKKLLLSDSGFYLCAWSRDRTYEQYFGPGTRLTVT.

J is TRBJ2-2 and V is TRBV2, with D unclear. Between the trimmed V and J ends, which lost 5 bases and 3 bases, there was a span of 13 bases. The CDR3 is 15 amino acids. Germline loops: CDR1 SNHLY, CDR2 FYNNEI. The CDR3 protein is CASSLFSGDTGELFF. The DNA for the CDR3 is TGTGCCAGCAGTTTGTTCTCGGGTGACACCGGGGAGCTGTTTTTT.

Details on this clone: At one end the junction does not follow the germline gene, possibly because of a read error. The rearrangement uses TRBV5-4 and TRBJ1-2; no definite D call. CDR1 is SGHNT and CDR2 is YYREEE in the germline V gene (reference sequence). The CDR3 runs 14 residues. The CDR3, as DNA: TGTGCCAGCAGTTTGGGCCCTTACGAGAGTGGCTACACCTTC. Translating gives CASSLGPYESGYTF. The whole variable domain, remainder taken from reference TRBV5-4 and TRBJ1-2, is ETGVTQSPTHLIKTRGQQVTLRCSSQSGHNTVSWYQQALGQGPQFIFQYYREEENGRGNFPPRFSGLQFPNYSSELNVNALELDDSALYLCASSLGPYESGYTFGSGTRLTVV.

The chain has TRBV18 and TRBJ2-5; 9 nucleotides line up with TRBD1. J was trimmed by 1 base and V by 6 bases; bases with no gene match: 3. Germline CDR1 is KGHSH and CDR2 is LQKENI. The CDR3 length is 14 residues. The CDR3 sequence: CASSLDRGQETQYF. As DNA, the CDR3 is TGTGCCAGCTCGTTGGACAGGGGCCAAGAGACCCAGTACTTC.

The V and J genes are TRBV5-4 and TRBJ1-1; the D gene is possibly TRBD1 (5 bases). Trimming stripped 5 bases from V and 2 bases from J, with 19 bases between. CDR3 length: 16 residues. Germline V gene lookup returns CDR1 SGHNT and CDR2 YYREEE (reference sequence). CDR3 DNA sequence: TGTGCCAGCAGAATGACCGCCAGGGCGGCTAACACTGAAGCTTTCTTT. It yields the protein CASRMTARAANTEAFF.

The chain employs TRBV9 and TRBJ2-7; 7 positions match TRBD1. The ends lost 3 bases at V and 6 bases at J; junction bases unmatched: 9. The CDR3 is 14 amino acids. Looked up from germline, CDR1 is SGDLS and CDR2 is YYNGEE. In nucleotides, the CDR3 is TGTGCCAGCAGCGCCTACAGGGGTATGGCCGAGCAGTACTTC. Its protein product is CASSAYRGMAEQYF.